This TCR beta chain was identified in a study of blood T cell repertoires in COVID-19. Study background: Collection of acute and convalescent COVID-19 samples took place in the United States, Italy and Spain. The cDNA or gDNA used as material had been derived from T cells, B-cell-depleted T cells, or PBMCs.

As handled by the study authors: Nucleated cell counts were estimated from reference gene primer amplification. Sequenced by immunoSEQ multiplex PCR; TCRdb stores in-frame clones only, minus some. For V, J and clone size, that table is used; D and trimming come from the DNA. The repertoire holds some 250,000 clones, with roughly 86% as singletons. V shed 8 bases and J 3 bases; nucleotides not matched to a gene: 3. The CDR3 has 15 amino acids. From germline, CDR1 is LNHDA and CDR2 SQIVND (reference sequence). The receptor's source is a woman in her thirties with acute or convalescent COVID-19. Sequencing was carried out using peripheral blood. The rearrangement uses TRBV19 and TRBJ2-1; 14 nucleotides agree with TRBD2. The CDR3 loop reads CASRTSGRNYNEQFF. The DNA for the CDR3 is TGTGCCAGTCGGACTAGCGGGAGGAACTACAATGAGCAGTTCTTC. The variable domain in full, completed from reference TRBV19 and TRBJ2-1, reads DGGITQSPKYLFRKEGQNVTLSCEQNLNHDAMYWYRQDPGQGLRLIYYSQIVNDFQKGDIAEGYSVSREKKESFPLTVTSAQKNPTAFYLCASRTSGRNYNEQFFGPGTRLTVL.